This entry features one TCR beta chain sequence. Its target is not known. This specimen comes from a study of beta chain features in type 1 diabetes. Study summary: Age, gender and cell yields were similar between patients and healthy donors.

The CDR3 contains 15 residues. The germline CDR1 and CDR2 sequences are SGHRS and YFSETQ. Trimming removed 9 bases from V and 6 bases from J; junction bases left unmatched: 10. Overall study findings and caveats: Because the template was cDNA, high-expressing cells might be over-represented. A moderate, significant TCRB CDR3 shortening appeared in type 1 diabetes across four CD4+ subsets. The study found that naive, central memory and Treg TCRB repertoires appeared more similar in patients than in healthy donors. Fewer insertions but more deletions were seen at VDJ junctions in type 1 diabetes patients.

The sequenced template was cDNA made from the entire isolated RNA. The data were produced by immunoSEQ multiplex PCR, yet TCRdb's version contains in-frame clones alone and is incomplete. The sample holds about 700,000 clones, roughly an eighth seen once. The sequencing input was naive CD4+ T cells from blood. The receptor was derived from a man between 18 and 35 years old with type 1 diabetes. V gene TRBV5-1 combines with J gene TRBJ2-3, with 13 positions matching TRBD2. The CDR3 region has the DNA TGCGCCACCAAACGCACTAGCGGGGGGGCGGATACGCAGTATTTT. It is translated as CATKRTSGGADTQYF.